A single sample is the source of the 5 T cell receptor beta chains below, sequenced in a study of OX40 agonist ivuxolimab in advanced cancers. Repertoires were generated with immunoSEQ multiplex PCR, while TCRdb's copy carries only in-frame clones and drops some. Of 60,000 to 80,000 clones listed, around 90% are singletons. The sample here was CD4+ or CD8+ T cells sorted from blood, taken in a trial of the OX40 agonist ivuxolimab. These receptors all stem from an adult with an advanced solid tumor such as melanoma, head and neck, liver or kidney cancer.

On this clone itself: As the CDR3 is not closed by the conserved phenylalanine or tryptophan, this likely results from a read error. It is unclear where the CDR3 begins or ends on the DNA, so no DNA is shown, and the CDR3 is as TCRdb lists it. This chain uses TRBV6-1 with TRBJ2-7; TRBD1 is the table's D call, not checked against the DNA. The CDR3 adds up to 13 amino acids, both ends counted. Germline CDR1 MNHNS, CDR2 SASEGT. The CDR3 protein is CASSQATSTGGVL.

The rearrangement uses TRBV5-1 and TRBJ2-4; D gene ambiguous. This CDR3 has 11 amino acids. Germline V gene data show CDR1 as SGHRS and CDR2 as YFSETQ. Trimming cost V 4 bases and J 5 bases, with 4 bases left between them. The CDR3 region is CASSEENIQYF. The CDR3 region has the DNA TGCGCCAGCAGCGAGGAAAACATTCAGTACTTC.

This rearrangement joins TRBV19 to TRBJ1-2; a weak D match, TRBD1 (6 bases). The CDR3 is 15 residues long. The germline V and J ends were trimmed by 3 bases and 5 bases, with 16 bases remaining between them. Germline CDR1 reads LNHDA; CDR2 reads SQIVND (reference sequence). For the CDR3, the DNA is TGTGCCAGTAGTATCCCTACAGGGCTGGGGTATGGCTACACCTTC. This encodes CASSIPTGLGYGYTF.

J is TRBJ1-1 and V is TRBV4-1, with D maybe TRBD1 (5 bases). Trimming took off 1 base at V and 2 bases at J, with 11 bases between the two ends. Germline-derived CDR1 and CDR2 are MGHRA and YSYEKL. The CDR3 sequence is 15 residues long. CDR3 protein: CASSQAGTANTEAFF. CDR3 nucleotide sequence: TGCGCCAGCAGCCAAGCGGGGACTGCAAACACTGAAGCTTTCTTT.

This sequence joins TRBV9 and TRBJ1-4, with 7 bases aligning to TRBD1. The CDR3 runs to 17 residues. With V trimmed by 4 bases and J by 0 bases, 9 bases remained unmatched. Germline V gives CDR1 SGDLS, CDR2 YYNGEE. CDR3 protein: CASSFWTGLSTNEKLFF. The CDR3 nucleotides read TGTGCCAGCAGCTTTTGGACAGGCCTTTCAACTAATGAAAAACTGTTTTTT.